A selection of T cell receptor beta chains follows, all from one sample in a study of early T cells in non-severe SARS-CoV-2 infection. Using its own MiXCR run on the 5' RACE reads, TCRdb lists one record per CDR3 protein. This repertoire shows tens of thousands of distinct CDR3 sequences, 10% found once; its top ten account for around 4.3%. The sample taken for sequencing was whole blood. The receptor set was obtained from an adult who was a healthcare worker with PCR-confirmed SARS-CoV-2 infection or an uninfected control (not recorded which). CDR3s include the opening cysteine and the closing phenylalanine or tryptophan. The order of the fields is V gene, clone size, J gene, D gene, CDR3 protein, CDR3 DNA. The D gene is left open where the match is weak. Clone size is given for some rows only: seen once, a few or many times, or a class if the clone is expanded.

TRBV30	many	TRBJ2-7	TRBD1	CACVGTGGKEQYF	TGTGCCTGCGTCGGGACAGGCGGTAAGGAGCAGTACTTC
TRBV6-6	-	TRBJ2-4	-	CASGEAKNIQYF	TGTGCCAGTGGAGAAGCCAAAAACATTCAGTACTTC
TRBV7-2	-	TRBJ2-2	-	CASTPRGGGGTGELFF	TGTGCCAGCACCCCTCGGGGAGGGGGTGGCACCGGGGAGCTGTTTTTT
TRBV4-2	-	TRBJ2-3	-	CASSQEFGTDTQYF	TGTGCCAGCAGCCAAGAATTCGGCACAGATACGCAGTATTTT
TRBV10-3	many	TRBJ1-1	TRBD1	CAIRGTGGSAEAFF	TGTGCCATCAGAGGGACAGGGGGTTCGGCTGAAGCTTTCTTT
TRBV5-1	many	TRBJ2-7	-	CASSLELSRQSLEQYF	TGCGCCAGCAGCTTGGAACTAAGTAGACAGTCACTCGAGCAGTACTTC
TRBV7-8	many	TRBJ1-3	-	CASSLRGLGPSGNTIYF	TGTGCCAGCAGCTTACGAGGTTTGGGCCCTTCTGGAAACACCATATATTTT
TRBV7-9	many	TRBJ1-1	TRBD1	CASSPGGSTYTEAFF	TGTGCCAGCAGCCCAGGGGGCTCTACTTACACTGAAGCTTTCTTT
TRBV27	once	TRBJ2-5	-	CASSSFRGRETQYF	TGTGCCAGCAGTTCTTTCCGGGGCCGGGAGACCCAGTACTTC
TRBV12-3/TRBV12-4	few	TRBJ2-3	TRBD2	CASSWGWASGGTDTQYF	TGTGCCAGCAGTTGGGGCTGGGCTAGCGGGGGCACAGATACGCAGTATTTT
TRBV2	few	TRBJ2-5	-	CASILKRGETQYF	TGTGCCAGCATCCTCAAGAGGGGAGAGACCCAGTACTTC
TRBV7-6	-	TRBJ2-7	TRBD1	CASSLGNPGGYEQYF	TGTGCCAGCAGCTTAGGCAACCCAGGGGGCTACGAGCAGTACTTC
TRBV6-1	many	TRBJ2-7	TRBD1	CAMLLGKLSDRGLYEQYF	TGTGCCATGCTTCTCGGGAAACTCTCGGACAGGGGGTTGTACGAGCAGTACTTC
TRBV7-2	few	TRBJ2-5	-	CASSWTTQETQYF	TGTGCCAGCAGCTGGACTACCCAAGAGACCCAGTACTTC
TRBV2	many	TRBJ2-5	-	CASSEASTTQYF	TGTGCCAGCAGCGAAGCCTCGACTACCCAGTACTTC
TRBV7-2	-	TRBJ1-2	-	CASSFSGPQVHGYTF	TGTGCCAGCAGCTTCTCCGGGCCCCAGGTCCATGGCTACACCTTC